This TCR beta chain was captured in a study of OX40 agonist ivuxolimab in advanced cancers. Whole-study findings and limits: Among T cells, CD8+ cells averaged more expanded clones than CD4+ cells. Circulating CD4+ and CD8+ T cells showed clonal expansion by week 6 at 0.1 to 3.0 mg/kg. Some nonresponders likewise displayed low normalized T-cell clonal expansion.

Generated by immunoSEQ multiplex PCR, the TCRdb table keeps only in-frame clones and is missing some. The sample lists 11,000 to 15,000 clones, roughly 92% occurring once. Systemic immunosuppression or a history of autoimmune disease excluded patients. This clone appeared once. The antigen is unknown. Sequenced material: CD4+ or CD8+ T cells sorted from blood, taken in a trial of the OX40 agonist ivuxolimab. The receptor was derived from an adult with an advanced solid tumor such as melanoma, head and neck, liver or kidney cancer.

CDR3 sequence: CASTFSGSEAFF. CDR3 DNA sequence: TGTGCCAGCACCTTCTCAGGGTCTGAAGCTTTCTTT. The chain couples TRBV6-1 to TRBJ1-1, with a weak D call TRBD1 (5 bases). The V end lost 7 bases, the J end lost 6 bases, and 12 bases lay between the germline ends. CDR1 and CDR2 (germline): MNHNS, SASEGT. The CDR3 is 12 residues long.